These 13 T cell receptor beta chains share one sample of origin, sequenced in a study of blood T cells in healthy people across ages. Next came a second PCR, run for about 6 to 12 cycles, which used a sample-barcoded 5' primer along with a J-beta primer mix. Via MiXCR, TCRdb re-called the 5' RACE reads, giving one row per CDR3 protein. The sample includes about 2 million distinct CDR3 sequences, around half seen only once; the top ten take over 2%. The sample consisted of blood. Receptors originate from a middle-aged woman in good health.

The chain has TRBV5-6 and TRBJ2-1, with D perhaps TRBD1 or TRBD2 (5 bases each). V lost 4 bases to trimming and J lost 8 bases, with 19 bases between them. The CDR3 has 15 residues. The germline V gene encodes CDR1 SGHDT and CDR2 YYEEEE. In DNA, the CDR3 is TGTGCCAGCAGCCGTATCACGGGACCTCGGGATGAGCAGTTCTTC. It specifies CASSRITGPRDEQFF. The whole variable domain, remainder taken from reference TRBV5-6 and TRBJ2-1, is DAGVTQSPTHLIKTRGQQVTLRCSPKSGHDTVSWYQQALGQGPQFIFQYYEEEERQRGNFPDRFSGHQFPNYSSELNVNALLLGDSALYLCASSRITGPRDEQFFGPGTRLTVL.

The chain is built from TRBV20-1 and TRBJ1-5; D is perhaps TRBD1 (5 bases). V lost 5 bases, J lost 3 bases, and 11 bases lay in between. The CDR3 runs to 13 residues. The germline V gene encodes CDR1 DFQATT and CDR2 SNEGSKA (reference sequence). The CDR3 region has the DNA TGCAGTGCTGCCTTAGGGGACAATCAGCCCCAGCATTTT. It encodes CSAALGDNQPQHF.

The V call is TRBV7-3, the J call TRBJ1-3; D may be TRBD1 (5 bases). Germline V gives CDR1 SGHTA, CDR2 FQGTGA. The CDR3 length is 15 residues. V was clipped by 5 bases and J by 2 bases, with 13 bases between them. CDR3 in amino acids: CASSQESGPGNTIYF. The CDR3 DNA follows: TGTGCCAGCAGCCAAGAGTCAGGGCCTGGAAACACCATATATTTT.

The chain uses TRBV11-1 and TRBJ2-1, with TRBD2 matching over 13 bases. Germline V gives CDR1 SGHAT, CDR2 FQDESV (reference sequence). The CDR3 contains 17 residues. The V gene end was trimmed by 5 bases and the J gene end by 6 bases; junction bases not matched to a gene: 10. The CDR3 here is CASSIPSTSGGLNEQFF. In DNA, the CDR3 is TGTGCCAGCAGCATACCCTCGACTAGCGGGGGGCTCAATGAGCAGTTCTTC.

This rearrangement joins TRBV28 to TRBJ2-5; no definite D call. Germline CDR1 MDHEN, CDR2 SYDVKM. The CDR3 has 14 amino acids. V lost 3 bases to trimming and J lost 1 base, with 9 bases between them. CDR3 in amino acids: CASSLPASQETQYF. CDR3 nucleotides: TGTGCCAGCAGTTTGCCCGCCAGCCAAGAGACCCAGTACTTC.

V and J are TRBV16 and TRBJ1-2; D not resolved. V lost 0 bases and J 2 bases, leaving 7 bases between the germline ends. Germline values: CDR1 KGHSY, CDR2 FQNENV. The CDR3 runs 14 residues. The CDR3 is CASSQSRLNYGYTF. CDR3 DNA sequence: TGTGCCAGCAGCCAATCGAGGCTGAACTATGGCTACACCTTC.

V gene TRBV13 combines with J gene TRBJ2-1; TRBD2 matches 9 bases. The CDR3 length is 16 residues. Germline assignment: CDR1 PRHDT and CDR2 FYEKMQ (reference sequence). V was pared by 5 bases and J by 4 bases, with 9 bases of the junction left unmatched. As DNA, the CDR3 is TGTGCCAGCAGCGAATTACTAGCGGGTTCTTACAATGAGCAGTTCTTC. It yields the protein CASSELLAGSYNEQFF.

The chain carries TRBV5-1 and TRBJ1-2, with D hard to call. Per the germline V gene, CDR1 is SGHRS and CDR2 is YFSETQ. CDR3 length: 14 residues. The V and J ends lost 4 bases and 0 bases respectively, with 10 bases between them. The CDR3 is CASSPSSPNYGYTF. CDR3 in DNA: TGCGCCAGCAGCCCCTCAAGCCCTAACTATGGCTACACCTTC.

The J gene is TRBJ2-6, the V gene TRBV29-1; TRBD1 is a possible D gene (6 bases). CDR1 and CDR2 from the germline V gene are SQVTM and ANQGSEA. Deletions cut 3 bases from V and 2 bases from J, with 8 bases between. This CDR3 has 14 residues. The CDR3 protein is CSVDAGAGANVLTF. The CDR3 DNA is TGCAGCGTTGACGCAGGGGCTGGGGCCAACGTCCTGACTTTC.

The chain links TRBV3-1 to TRBJ2-1; 7 bases fit TRBD2. CDR1 and CDR2 from the germline V gene are LGHDT and YNNKEL (reference sequence). The CDR3 has 15 residues. With 1 base clipped from V and 3 bases from J, the junction kept 3 bases outside the gene matches. Here the CDR3 DNA reads TGTGCCAGCAGCCAAGGCGGGGGACGCTACAATGAGCAGTTCTTC. It is translated as CASSQGGGRYNEQFF.

This chain joins TRBV6-6 and TRBJ1-1; possibly TRBD1 for D (5 bases). CDR1 is MNHNY and CDR2 is SVGAGI in the germline V gene (reference sequence). V lost 5 bases and J lost 7, with 8 bases in between. CDR3 length: 11 residues. CDR3: CASSARVEAFF. In DNA form, the CDR3 reads TGTGCCAGCAGTGCCAGGGTTGAAGCTTTCTTT.

About this clonotype itself: Since a much larger clone is just one base distant, this may be a read error. The rearrangement joins TRBV7-2 to TRBJ2-7; TRBD1 is a possible D gene (5 bases). CDR1 is SGHTA, CDR2 FQGNSA, per germline. CDR3 size: 15 residues. The ends were cut back, 1 base at V and 2 bases at J, with 12 bases in the middle. CDR3 region: CASSLGGASPYEQYF. Here the CDR3 DNA reads TGTGCCAGCAGCTTAGGTGGGGCCAGCCCCTACGAGCAGTACTTC.

The chain joins TRBV9 to TRBJ2-5; D possibly matches TRBD1 or TRBD2 (6 bases each). Deletions cut 0 bases from V and 2 bases from J, with 11 bases between. Per the germline V gene, CDR1 is SGDLS and CDR2 is YYNGEE. This CDR3 spans 15 amino acids. CDR3 loop: CASSVGGARQETQYF. CDR3 bases: TGTGCCAGCAGCGTAGGGGGGGCCCGACAAGAGACCCAGTACTTC.